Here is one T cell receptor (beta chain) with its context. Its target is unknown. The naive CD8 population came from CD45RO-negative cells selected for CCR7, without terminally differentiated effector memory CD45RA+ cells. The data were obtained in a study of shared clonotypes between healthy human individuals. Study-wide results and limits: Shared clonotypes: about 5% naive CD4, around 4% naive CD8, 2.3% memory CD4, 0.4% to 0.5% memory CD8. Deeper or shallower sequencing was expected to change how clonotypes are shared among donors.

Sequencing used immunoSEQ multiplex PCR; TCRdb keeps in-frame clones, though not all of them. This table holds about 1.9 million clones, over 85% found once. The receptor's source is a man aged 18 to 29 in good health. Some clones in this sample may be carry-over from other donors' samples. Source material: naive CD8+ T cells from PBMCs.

The CDR3 loop is CASSRVTSWVAKNIQYF. For the CDR3, the DNA is TGTGCCAGCAGCCGAGTTACTAGCTGGGTGGCCAAAAACATTCAGTACTTC. This chain joins TRBV7-3 and TRBJ2-4; D may be TRBD2 (6 bases). The CDR3 loop spans 17 amino acids. V lost 5 bases to trimming and J lost 1 base, with 18 bases between them. Per the germline V gene, CDR1 is SGHTA and CDR2 is FQGTGA.